The subject of this entry is one TCR beta chain. The sample comes from a study of blood T cell repertoires in COVID-19. Overall study: Acute and convalescent COVID-19 specimens originated in the United States, Italy and Spain. Sources were T cells, B-cell-depleted T cells, or PBMCs; the material itself was cDNA or gDNA.

The J segment lost 9 bases and the V segment lost 3 bases, leaving 13 bases of the junction unmatched. The germline V gene encodes CDR1 LNHDA and CDR2 SQIVND (reference sequence). This CDR3 has 16 residues. Produced via immunoSEQ multiplex PCR; TCRdb's table is partial and in-frame only. The sample lists around 300,000 clones, 85% to 90% occurring once. This receptor was identified in a woman aged 40-49 years with acute or convalescent COVID-19. The sample was peripheral blood. The chain has TRBV19 and TRBJ1-5; TRBD1 matches at 8 bases. CDR3 DNA sequence: TGTGCCAGTAGTATTCGAACAGGGGGATTGAGTTGGCCCCAGCATTTT. Protein product: CASSIRTGGLSWPQHF.